This T cell receptor (beta chain) was obtained from a study of shared clonotypes between healthy human individuals. This CDR3 contains 15 residues. Looked up from germline, CDR1 is LNHNV and CDR2 is YYDKDF (reference sequence). V gave up 0 bases and J gave up 0 bases, with 6 bases separating them. Here immunoSEQ multiplex PCR was the method, and the copy in TCRdb shows in-frame clones only, minus some. Of a few million clones listed, 85% to 95% are singletons. This TCR was sampled from a young man in good health. The chain has TRBV15 and TRBJ2-4, with unresolved D. What was sequenced was naive CD4+ T cells sorted from blood. As for subset: CD45RA+ positively selected. CDR3: CATSRDHLAKNIQYF. DNA of the CDR3: TGTGCCACCAGCAGAGACCACTTAGCCAAAAACATTCAGTACTTC.